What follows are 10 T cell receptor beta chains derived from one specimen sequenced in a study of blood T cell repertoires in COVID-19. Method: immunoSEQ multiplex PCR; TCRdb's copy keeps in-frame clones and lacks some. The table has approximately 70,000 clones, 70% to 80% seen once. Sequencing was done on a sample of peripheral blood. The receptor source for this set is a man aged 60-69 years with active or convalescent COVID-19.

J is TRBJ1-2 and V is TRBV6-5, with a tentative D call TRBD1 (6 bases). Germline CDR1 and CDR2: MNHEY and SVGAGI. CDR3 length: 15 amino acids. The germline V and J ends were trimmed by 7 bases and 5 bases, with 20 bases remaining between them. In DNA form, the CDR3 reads TGTGCCAGCAAACTCGAGGGGGGGGCGGCATATGGCTACACCTTC. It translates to CASKLEGGAAYGYTF.

The CDR3 here is CASSLGQPANYGYTF. CDR3 DNA: TGTGCCAGCAGCTTGGGACAGCCAGCTAACTATGGCTACACCTTC. V is TRBV5-4 and J is TRBJ1-2, with D possibly TRBD1 on 5 matching bases. The CDR3 covers 15 residues. Between the trimmed V and J ends, which lost 0 bases and 0 bases, there was a span of 9 bases. Germline CDR1 and CDR2: SGHNT and YYREEE (reference sequence).

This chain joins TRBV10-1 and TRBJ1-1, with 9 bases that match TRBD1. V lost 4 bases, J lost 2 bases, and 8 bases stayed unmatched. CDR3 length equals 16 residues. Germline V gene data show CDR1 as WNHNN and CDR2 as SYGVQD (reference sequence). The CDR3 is CASSALPGQGNTEAFF. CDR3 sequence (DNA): TGCGCCAGCAGTGCACTACCGGGACAGGGAAACACTGAAGCTTTCTTT.

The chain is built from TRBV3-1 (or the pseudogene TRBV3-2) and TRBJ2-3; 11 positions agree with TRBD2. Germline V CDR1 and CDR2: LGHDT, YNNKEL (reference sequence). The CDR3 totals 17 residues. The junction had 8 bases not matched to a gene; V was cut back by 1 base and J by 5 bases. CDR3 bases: TGTGCCAGCAGCCAAGTAAATAGCGGGGGGGCTGGAGATACGCAGTATTTT. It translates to CASSQVNSGGAGDTQYF.

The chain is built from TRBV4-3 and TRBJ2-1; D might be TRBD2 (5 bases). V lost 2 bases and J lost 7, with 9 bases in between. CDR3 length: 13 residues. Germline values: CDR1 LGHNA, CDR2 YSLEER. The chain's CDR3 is CASSQLTGNEQFF. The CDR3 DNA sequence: TGCGCCAGCAGCCAACTTACGGGAAATGAGCAGTTCTTC.

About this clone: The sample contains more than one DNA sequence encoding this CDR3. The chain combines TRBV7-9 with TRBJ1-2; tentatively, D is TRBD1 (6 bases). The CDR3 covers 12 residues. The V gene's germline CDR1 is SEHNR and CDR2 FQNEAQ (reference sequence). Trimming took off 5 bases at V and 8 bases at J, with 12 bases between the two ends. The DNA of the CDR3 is TGTGCCAGCAGCCTACAGGGTAACGGCTACACCTTC. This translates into CASSLQGNGYTF.

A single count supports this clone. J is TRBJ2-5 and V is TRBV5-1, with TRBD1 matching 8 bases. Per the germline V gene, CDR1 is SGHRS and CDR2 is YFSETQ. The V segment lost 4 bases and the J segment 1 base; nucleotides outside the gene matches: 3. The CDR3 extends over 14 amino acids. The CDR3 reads CASSPQGAQETQYF. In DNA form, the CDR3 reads TGCGCCAGCAGCCCGCAGGGGGCCCAAGAGACCCAGTACTTC.

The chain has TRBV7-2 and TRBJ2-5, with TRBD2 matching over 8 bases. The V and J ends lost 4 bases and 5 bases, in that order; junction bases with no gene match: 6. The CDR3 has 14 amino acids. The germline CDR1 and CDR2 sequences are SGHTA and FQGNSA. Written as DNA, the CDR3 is TGTGCCAGCAGCTCGCCGGGGGGGTTGGAGACCCAGTACTTC. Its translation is CASSSPGGLETQYF.

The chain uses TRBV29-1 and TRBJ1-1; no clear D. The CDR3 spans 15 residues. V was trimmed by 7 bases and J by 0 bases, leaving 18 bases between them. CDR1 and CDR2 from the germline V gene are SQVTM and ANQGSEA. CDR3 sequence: CSARAGWGMNTEAFF. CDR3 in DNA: TGCAGCGCAAGGGCGGGTTGGGGAATGAACACTGAAGCTTTCTTT.

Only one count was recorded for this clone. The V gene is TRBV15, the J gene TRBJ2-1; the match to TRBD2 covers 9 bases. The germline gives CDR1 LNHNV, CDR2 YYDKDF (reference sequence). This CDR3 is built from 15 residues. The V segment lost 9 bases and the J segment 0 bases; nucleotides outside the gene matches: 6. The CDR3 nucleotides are TGTGCCACTGGGCGGGGGGGGAGCTCCTACAATGAGCAGTTCTTC. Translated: CATGRGGSSYNEQFF.